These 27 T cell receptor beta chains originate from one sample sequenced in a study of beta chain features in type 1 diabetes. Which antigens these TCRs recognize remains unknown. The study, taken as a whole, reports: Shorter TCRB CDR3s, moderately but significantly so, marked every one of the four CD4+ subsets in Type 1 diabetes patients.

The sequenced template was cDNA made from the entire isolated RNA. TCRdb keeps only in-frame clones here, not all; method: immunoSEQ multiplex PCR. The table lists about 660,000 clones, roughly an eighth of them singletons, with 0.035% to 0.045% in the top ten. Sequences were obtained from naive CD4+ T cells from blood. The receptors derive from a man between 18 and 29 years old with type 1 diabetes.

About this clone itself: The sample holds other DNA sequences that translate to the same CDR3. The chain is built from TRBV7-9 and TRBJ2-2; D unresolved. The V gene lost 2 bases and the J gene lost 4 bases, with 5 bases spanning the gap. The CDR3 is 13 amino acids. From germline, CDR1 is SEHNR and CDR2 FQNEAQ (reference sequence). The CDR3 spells CASSLLGTGELFF. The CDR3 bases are TGTGCCAGCAGCTTATTAGGCACCGGGGAGCTGTTTTTT.

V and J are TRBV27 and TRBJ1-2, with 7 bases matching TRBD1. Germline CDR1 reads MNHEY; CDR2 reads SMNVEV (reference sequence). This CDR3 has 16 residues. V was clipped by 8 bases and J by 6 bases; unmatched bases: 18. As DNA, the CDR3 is TGTGCCAGCCGGTATTACTACAGGGGAGAGTCGGATGGCTACACCTTC. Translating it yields CASRYYYRGESDGYTF.

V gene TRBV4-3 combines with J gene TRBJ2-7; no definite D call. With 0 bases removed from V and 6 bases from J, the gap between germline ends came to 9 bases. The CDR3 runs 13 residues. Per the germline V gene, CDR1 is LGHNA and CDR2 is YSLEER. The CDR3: CASSQDEGLEQYF. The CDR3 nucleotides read TGCGCCAGCAGCCAAGATGAAGGTCTCGAGCAGTACTTC.

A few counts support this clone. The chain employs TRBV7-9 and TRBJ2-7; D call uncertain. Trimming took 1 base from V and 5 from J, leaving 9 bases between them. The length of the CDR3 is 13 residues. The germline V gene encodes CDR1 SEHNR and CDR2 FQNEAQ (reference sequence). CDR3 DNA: TGTGCCAGCAGCTTAGGGATTTTGGACGAGCAGTACTTC. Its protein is CASSLGILDEQYF.

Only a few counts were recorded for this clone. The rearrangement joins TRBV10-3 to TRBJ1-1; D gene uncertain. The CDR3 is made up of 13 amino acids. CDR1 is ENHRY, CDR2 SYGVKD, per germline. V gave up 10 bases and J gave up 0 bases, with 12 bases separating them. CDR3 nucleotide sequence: TGTGCCACCCTGAGGGTAGTGAACACTGAAGCTTTCTTT. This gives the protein CATLRVVNTEAFF.

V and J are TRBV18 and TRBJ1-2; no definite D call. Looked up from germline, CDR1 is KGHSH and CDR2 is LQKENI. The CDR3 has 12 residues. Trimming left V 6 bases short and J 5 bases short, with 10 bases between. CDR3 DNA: TGTGCCAGCTCCGAGGGTTCATATGGCTACACCTTC. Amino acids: CASSEGSYGYTF.

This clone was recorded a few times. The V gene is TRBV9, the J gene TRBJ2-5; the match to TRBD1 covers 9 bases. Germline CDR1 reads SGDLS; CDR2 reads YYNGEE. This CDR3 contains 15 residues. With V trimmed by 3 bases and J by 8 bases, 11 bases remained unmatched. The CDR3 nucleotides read TGTGCCAGCAGCGACGGCGGGGACAGGGAGCCTACCCAGTACTTC. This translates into CASSDGGDREPTQYF.

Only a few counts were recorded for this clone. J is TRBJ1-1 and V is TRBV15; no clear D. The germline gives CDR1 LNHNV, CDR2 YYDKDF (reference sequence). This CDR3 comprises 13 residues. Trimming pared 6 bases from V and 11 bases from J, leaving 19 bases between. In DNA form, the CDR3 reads TGTGCCACCAGTCCAACGCTTCGGATAGGGGCTTTCTTT. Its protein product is CATSPTLRIGAFF.

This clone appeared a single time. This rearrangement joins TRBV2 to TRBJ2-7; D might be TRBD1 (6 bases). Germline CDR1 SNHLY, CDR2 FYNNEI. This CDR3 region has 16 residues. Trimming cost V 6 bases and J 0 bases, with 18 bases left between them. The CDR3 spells CASRKGVGGSSYEQYF. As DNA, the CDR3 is TGTGCCAGCAGGAAGGGGGTAGGGGGATCCTCCTACGAGCAGTACTTC.

The CDR3 DNA reads TGCGCCAGCAGCTTGGCCGGGCGGAGCGAGCAGTACTTC. This gives the protein CASSLAGRSEQYF. The chain couples TRBV5-1 to TRBJ2-7, with D hard to call. This CDR3 is built from 13 residues. Deletions cut 0 bases from V and 6 bases from J, with 10 bases between. Germline assignment: CDR1 SGHRS and CDR2 YFSETQ.

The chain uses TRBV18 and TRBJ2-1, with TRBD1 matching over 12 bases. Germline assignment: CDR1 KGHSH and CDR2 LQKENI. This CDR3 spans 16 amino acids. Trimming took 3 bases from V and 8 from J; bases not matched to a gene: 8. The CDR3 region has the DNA TGTGCCAGCTCACCGCTTCCGGGACAGGGGGCGGATGAGCAGTTCTTC. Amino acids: CASSPLPGQGADEQFF.

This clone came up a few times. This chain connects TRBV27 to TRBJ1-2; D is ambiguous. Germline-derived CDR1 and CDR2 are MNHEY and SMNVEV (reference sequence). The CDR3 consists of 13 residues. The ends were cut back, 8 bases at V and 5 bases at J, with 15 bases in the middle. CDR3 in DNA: TGTGCCAGCCGAAGGGATCTCCAGTATGGCTACACCTTC. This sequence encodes CASRRDLQYGYTF.

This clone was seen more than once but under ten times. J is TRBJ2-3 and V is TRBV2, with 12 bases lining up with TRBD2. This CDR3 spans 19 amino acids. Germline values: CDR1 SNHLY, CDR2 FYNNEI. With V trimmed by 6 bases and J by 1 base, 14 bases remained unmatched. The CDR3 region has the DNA TGTGCCAGCAGAGCCCAGAGTATCCGGACTAGCGGGGGCACAGATACGCAGTATTTT. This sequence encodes CASRAQSIRTSGGTDTQYF.

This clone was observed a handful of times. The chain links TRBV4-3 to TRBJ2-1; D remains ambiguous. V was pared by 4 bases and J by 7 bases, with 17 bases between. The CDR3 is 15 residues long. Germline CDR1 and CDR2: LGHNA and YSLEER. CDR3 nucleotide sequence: TGCGCCAGCAGCCCGGATGGGTTTGGGGATAATGAGCAGTTCTTC. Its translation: CASSPDGFGDNEQFF.

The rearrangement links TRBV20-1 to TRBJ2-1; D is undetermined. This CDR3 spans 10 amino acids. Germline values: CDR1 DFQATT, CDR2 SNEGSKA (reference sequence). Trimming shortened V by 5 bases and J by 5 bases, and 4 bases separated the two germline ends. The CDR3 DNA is TGCAGTGCTGCGGACAATGAGCAGTTCTTC. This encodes CSAADNEQFF.

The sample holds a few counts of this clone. The CDR3 loop reads CASSFAGGYNEQFF. The CDR3 nucleotides read TGTGCCAGCAGTTTTGCGGGAGGGTACAATGAGCAGTTCTTC. The gene calls are TRBV6-5 and TRBJ2-1; 9 nucleotides line up with TRBD2. The CDR3 loop spans 14 amino acids. V dropped 4 bases and J dropped 4; count of bases not matched to a gene: 2. Germline V gives CDR1 MNHEY, CDR2 SVGAGI.

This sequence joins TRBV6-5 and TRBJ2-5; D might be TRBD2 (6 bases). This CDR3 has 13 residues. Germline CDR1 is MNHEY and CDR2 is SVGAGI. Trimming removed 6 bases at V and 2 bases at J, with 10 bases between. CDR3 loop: CASRPGLQETQYF. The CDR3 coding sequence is TGTGCCAGCAGGCCGGGACTTCAAGAGACCCAGTACTTC.

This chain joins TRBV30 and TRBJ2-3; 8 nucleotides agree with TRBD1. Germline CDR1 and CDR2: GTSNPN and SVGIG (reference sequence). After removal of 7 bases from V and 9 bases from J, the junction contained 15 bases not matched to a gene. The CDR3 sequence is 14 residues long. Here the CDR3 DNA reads TGTGCCTACCCCCGGGACAGGCCAACACTAACGCAGTATTTT. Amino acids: CAYPRDRPTLTQYF.

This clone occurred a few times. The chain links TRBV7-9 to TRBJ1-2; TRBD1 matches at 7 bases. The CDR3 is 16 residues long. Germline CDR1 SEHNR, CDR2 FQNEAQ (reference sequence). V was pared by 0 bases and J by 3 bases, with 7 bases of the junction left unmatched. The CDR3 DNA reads TGTGCCAGCAGCTTAGCGCGGGACAGAAGTTACTATGGCTACACCTTC. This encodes CASSLARDRSYYGYTF.

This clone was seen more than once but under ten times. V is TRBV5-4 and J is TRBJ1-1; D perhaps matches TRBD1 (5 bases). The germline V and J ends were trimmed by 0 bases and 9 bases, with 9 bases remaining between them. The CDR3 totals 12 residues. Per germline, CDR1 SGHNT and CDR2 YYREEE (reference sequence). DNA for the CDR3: TGTGCCAGCAGCTTGGAGGGGACTCAAGCTTTCTTT. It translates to CASSLEGTQAFF.

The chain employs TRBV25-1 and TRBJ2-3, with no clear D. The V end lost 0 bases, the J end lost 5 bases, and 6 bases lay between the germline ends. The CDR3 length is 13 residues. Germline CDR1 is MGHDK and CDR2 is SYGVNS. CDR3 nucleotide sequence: TGTGCCAGCAGTGAATATAACGGAGATACGCAGTATTTT. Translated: CASSEYNGDTQYF.

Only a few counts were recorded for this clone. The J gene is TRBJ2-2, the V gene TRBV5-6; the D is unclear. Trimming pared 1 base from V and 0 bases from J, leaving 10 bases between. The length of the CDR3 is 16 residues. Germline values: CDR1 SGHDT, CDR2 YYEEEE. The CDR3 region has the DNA TGTGCCAGCAGCTTGTGGAGACGGGCGAACACCGGGGAGCTGTTTTTT. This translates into CASSLWRRANTGELFF.

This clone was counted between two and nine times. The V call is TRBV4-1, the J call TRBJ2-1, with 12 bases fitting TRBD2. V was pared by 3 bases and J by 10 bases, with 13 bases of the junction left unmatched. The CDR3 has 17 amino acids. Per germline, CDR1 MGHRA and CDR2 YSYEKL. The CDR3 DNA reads TGCGCCAGCAGCCAGGTACTAGCGGGAGGTACAGCATGGGAGCAGTTCTTC. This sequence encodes CASSQVLAGGTAWEQFF.

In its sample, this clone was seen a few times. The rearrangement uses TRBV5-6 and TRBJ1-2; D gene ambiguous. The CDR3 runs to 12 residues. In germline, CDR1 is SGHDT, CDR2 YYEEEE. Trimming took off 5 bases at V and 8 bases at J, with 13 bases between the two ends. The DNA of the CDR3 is TGTGCCAGCAGTTCCGATGTTGTAGGCTACACCTTC. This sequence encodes CASSSDVVGYTF.

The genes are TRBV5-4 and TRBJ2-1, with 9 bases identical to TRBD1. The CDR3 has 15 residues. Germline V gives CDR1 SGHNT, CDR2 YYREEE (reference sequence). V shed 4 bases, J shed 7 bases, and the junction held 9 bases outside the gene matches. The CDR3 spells CASSPRDRELNEQFF. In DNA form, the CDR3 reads TGTGCCAGCAGCCCCCGGGACAGGGAGTTGAATGAGCAGTTCTTC.

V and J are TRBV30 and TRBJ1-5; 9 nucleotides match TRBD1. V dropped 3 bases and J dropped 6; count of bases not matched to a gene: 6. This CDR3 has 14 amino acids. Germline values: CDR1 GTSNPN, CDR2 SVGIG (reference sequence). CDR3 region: CAWRDTGGGQPQHF. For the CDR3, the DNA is TGTGCCTGGAGGGATACAGGGGGCGGTCAGCCCCAGCATTTT.

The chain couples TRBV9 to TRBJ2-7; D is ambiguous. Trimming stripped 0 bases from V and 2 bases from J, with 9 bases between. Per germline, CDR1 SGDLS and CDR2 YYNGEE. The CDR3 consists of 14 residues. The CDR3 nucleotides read TGTGCCAGCAGCGTAGCAACGTTTACCTACGAGCAGTACTTC. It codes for CASSVATFTYEQYF.